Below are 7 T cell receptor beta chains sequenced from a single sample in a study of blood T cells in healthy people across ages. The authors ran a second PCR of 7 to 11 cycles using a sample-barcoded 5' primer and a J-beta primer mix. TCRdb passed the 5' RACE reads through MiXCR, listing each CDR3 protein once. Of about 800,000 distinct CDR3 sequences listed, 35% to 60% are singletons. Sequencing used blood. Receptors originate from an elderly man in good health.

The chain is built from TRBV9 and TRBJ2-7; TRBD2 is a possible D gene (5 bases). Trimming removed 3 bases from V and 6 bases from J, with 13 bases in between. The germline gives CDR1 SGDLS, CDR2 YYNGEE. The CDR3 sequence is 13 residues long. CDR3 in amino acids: CASSGLAQSEQYF. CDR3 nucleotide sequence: TGTGCCAGCAGCGGTCTAGCTCAGTCCGAGCAGTACTTC.

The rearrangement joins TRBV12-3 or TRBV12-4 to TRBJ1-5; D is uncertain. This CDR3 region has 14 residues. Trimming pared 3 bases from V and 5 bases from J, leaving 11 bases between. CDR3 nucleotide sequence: TGTGCCAGCAGTTTGGGAGGAGTCGATCAGCCCCAGCATTTT. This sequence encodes CASSLGGVDQPQHF.

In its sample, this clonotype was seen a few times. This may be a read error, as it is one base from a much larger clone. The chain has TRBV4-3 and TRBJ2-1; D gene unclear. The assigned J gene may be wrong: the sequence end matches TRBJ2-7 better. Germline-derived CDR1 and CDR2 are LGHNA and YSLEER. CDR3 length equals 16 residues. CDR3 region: CASSQDDSPSYNEQYF. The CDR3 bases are TGCGCCAGCAGCCAAGATGACTCTCCGTCCTACAATGAGCAGTACTTC.

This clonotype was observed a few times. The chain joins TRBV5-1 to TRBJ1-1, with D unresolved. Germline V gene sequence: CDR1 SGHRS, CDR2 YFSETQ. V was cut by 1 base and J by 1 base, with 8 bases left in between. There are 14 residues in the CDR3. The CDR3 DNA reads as TGCGCCAGCAGCTTGAGTCCGAGGAACACTGAAGCTTTCTTT. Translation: CASSLSPRNTEAFF. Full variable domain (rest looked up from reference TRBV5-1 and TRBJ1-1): KAGVTQTPRYLIKTRGQQVTLSCSPISGHRSVSWYQQTPGQGLQFLFEYFSETQRNKGNFPGRFSGRQFSNSRSEMNVSTLELGDSALYLCASSLSPRNTEAFFGQGTRLTVV.

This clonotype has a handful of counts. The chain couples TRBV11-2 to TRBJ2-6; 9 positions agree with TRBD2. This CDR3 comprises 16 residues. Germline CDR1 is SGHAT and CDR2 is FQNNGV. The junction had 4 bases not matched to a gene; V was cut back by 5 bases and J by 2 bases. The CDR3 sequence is CASSLLAGAGANVLTF. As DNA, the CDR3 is TGTGCCAGCAGCCTATTAGCGGGAGCTGGGGCCAACGTCCTGACTTTC.

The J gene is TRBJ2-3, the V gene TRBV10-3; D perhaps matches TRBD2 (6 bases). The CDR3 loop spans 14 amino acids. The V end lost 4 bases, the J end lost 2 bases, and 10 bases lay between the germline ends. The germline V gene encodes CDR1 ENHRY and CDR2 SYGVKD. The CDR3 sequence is CAISAGVPTDTQYF. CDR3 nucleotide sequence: TGTGCCATCAGTGCGGGGGTTCCCACAGATACGCAGTATTTT.

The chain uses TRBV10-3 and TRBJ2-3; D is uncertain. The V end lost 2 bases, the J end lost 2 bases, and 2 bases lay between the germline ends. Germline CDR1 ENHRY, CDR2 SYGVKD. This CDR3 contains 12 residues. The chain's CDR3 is CAISEDTDTQYF. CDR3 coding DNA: TGTGCCATCAGTGAGGACACAGATACGCAGTATTTT.